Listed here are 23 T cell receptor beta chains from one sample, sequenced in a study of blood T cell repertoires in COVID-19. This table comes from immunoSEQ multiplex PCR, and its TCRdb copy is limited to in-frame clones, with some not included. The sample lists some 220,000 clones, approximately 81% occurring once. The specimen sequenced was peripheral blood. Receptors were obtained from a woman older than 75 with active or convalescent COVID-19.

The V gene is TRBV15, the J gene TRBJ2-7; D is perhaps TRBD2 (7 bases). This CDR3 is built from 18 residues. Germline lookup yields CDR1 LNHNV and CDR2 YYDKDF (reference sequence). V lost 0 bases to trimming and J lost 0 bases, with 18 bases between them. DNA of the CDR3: TGTGCCACCAGCAGAGATCTGTACGGCGGGGGCCACTCCTACGAGCAGTACTTC. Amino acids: CATSRDLYGGGHSYEQYF.

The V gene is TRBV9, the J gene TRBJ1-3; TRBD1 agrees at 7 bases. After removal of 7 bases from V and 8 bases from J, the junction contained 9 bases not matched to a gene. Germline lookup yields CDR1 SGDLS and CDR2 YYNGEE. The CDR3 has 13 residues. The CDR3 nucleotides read TGTGCCAGCGCAAGGGACAGCATGGACACCATATATTTT. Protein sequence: CASARDSMDTIYF.

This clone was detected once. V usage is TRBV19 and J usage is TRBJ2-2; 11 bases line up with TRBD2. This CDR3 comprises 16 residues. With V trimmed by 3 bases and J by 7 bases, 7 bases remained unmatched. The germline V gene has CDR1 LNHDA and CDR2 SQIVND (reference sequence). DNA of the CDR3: TGTGCCAGTAGTATCACTAGCGGGGGTAGAGGCGGGGAGCTGTTTTTT. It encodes CASSITSGGRGGELFF.

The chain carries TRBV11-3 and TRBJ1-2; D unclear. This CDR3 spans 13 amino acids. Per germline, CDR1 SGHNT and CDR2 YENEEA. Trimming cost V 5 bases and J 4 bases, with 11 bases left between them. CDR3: CASSPSAGYGYTF. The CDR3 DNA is TGTGCCAGCAGCCCATCGGCAGGCTATGGCTACACCTTC. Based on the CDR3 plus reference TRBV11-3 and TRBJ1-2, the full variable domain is EAGVVQSPRYKIIEKKQPVAFWCNPISGHNTLYWYLQNLGQGPELLIRYENEEAVDDSQLPKDRFSAERLKGVDSTLKIQPAELGDSAVYLCASSPSAGYGYTFGSGTRLTVV.

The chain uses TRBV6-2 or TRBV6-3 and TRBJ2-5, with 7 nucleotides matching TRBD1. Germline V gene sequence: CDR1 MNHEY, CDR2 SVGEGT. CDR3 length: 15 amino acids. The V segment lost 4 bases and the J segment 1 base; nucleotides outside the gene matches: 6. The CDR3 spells CASSSTGTRQETQYF. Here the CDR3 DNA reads TGTGCCAGCAGTTCGACAGGGACCCGCCAAGAGACCCAGTACTTC.

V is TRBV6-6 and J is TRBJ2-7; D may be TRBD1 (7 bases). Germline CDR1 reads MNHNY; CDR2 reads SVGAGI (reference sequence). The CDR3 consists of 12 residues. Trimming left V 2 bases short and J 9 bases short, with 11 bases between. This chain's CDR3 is CASSYPQGGQYF. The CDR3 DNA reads TGTGCCAGCAGTTACCCCCAGGGGGGGCAGTACTTC.

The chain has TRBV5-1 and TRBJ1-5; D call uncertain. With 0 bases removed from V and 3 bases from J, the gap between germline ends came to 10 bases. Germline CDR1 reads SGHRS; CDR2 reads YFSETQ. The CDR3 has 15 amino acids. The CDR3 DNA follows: TGCGCCAGCAGCTTGGCCGGGTTAACCAATCAGCCCCAGCATTTT. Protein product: CASSLAGLTNQPQHF.

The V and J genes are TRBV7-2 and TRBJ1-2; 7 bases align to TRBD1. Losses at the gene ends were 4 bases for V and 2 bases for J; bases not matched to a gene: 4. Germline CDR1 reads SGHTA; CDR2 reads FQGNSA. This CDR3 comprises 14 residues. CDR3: CASSSGQPNYGYTF. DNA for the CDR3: TGTGCCAGCAGCTCGGGACAGCCCAACTATGGCTACACCTTC.

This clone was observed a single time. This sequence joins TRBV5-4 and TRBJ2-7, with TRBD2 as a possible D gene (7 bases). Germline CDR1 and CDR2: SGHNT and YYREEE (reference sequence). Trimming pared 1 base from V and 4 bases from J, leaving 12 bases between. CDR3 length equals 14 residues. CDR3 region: CASSLPGGGYEQYF. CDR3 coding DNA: TGTGCCAGCAGCTTGCCGGGGGGCGGGTACGAGCAGTACTTC. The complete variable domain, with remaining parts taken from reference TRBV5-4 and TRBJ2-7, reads ETGVTQSPTHLIKTRGQQVTLRCSSQSGHNTVSWYQQALGQGPQFIFQYYREEENGRGNFPPRFSGLQFPNYSSELNVNALELDDSALYLCASSLPGGGYEQYFGPGTRLTVT.

The CDR3 spells CASSVNTGINYGYTF. Here the CDR3 DNA reads TGTGCCAGCAGCGTTAATACAGGGATTAACTATGGCTACACCTTC. The rearrangement uses TRBV9 and TRBJ1-2; D may be TRBD1 (6 bases). The germline CDR1 and CDR2 sequences are SGDLS and YYNGEE. V lost 2 bases and J lost 1, with 12 bases in between. CDR3 length: 15 residues.

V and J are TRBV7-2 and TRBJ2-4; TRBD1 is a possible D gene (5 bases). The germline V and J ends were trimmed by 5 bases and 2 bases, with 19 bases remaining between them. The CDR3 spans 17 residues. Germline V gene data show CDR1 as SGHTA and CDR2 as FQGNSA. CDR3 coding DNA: TGTGCCAGCAGCCAAAAGAGTTTCGACAGCTCCAAAAACATTCAGTACTTC. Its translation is CASSQKSFDSSKNIQYF.

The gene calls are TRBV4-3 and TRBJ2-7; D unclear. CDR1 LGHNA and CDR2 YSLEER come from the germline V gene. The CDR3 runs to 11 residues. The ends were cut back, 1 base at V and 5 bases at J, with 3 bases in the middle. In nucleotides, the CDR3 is TGCGCCAGCAGCCAAGCAAACGAGCAGTACTTC. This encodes CASSQANEQYF.

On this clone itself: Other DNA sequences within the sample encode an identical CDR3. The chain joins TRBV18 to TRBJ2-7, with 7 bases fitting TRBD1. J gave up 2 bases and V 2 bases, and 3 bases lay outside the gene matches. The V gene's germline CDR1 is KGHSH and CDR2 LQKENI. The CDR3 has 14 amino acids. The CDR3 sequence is CASSPNQGAYEQYF. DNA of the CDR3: TGTGCCAGCTCACCAAACCAGGGGGCCTACGAGCAGTACTTC.

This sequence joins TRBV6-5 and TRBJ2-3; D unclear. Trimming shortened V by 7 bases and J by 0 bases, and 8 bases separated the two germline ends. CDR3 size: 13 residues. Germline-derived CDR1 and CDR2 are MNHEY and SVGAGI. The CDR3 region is CASKWLSTDTQYF. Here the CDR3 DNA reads TGTGCCAGCAAATGGCTTAGCACAGATACGCAGTATTTT.

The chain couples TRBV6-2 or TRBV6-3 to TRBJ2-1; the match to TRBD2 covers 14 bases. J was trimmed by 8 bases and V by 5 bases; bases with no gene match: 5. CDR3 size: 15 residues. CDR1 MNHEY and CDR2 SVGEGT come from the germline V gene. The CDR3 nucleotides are TGTGCCAGCAGTCTGGGACTAGCGGGGGTGTATGAGCAGTTCTTC. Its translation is CASSLGLAGVYEQFF.

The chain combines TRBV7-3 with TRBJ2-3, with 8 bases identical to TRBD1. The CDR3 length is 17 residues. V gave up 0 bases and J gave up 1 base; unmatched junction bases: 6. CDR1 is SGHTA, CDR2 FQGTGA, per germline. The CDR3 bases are TGTGCCAGCAGCTTAACGGCGGCAGGGGGCGGCACAGATACGCAGTATTTT. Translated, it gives CASSLTAAGGGTDTQYF. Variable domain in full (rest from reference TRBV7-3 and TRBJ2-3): GAGVSQTPSNKVTEKGKYVELRCDPISGHTALYWYRQSLGQGPEFLIYFQGTGAADDSGLPNDRFFAVRPEGSVSTLKIQRTERGDSAVYLCASSLTAAGGGTDTQYFGPGTRLTVL.

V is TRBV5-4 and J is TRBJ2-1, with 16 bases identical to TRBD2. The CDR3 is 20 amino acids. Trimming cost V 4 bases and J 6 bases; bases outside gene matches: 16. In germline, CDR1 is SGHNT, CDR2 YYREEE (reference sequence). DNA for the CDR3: TGTGCCAGCAGCACTAACTTGGGACTAGCGGGGGGGCCGTGGGGCAATGAGCAGTTCTTC. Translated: CASSTNLGLAGGPWGNEQFF.

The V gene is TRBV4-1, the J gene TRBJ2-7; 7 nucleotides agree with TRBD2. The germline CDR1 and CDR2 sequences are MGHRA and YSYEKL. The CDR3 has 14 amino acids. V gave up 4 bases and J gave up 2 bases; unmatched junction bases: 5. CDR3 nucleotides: TGCGCCAGCAGCCCAAGCGGGACCGCCTACGAGCAGTACTTC. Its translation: CASSPSGTAYEQYF.

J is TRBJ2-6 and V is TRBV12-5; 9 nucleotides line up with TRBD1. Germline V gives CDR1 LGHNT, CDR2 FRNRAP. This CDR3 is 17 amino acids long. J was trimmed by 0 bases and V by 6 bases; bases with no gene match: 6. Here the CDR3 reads CASGPGQGVSGANVLTF. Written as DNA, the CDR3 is TGTGCTAGTGGCCCGGGACAGGGAGTCTCTGGGGCCAACGTCCTGACTTTC.

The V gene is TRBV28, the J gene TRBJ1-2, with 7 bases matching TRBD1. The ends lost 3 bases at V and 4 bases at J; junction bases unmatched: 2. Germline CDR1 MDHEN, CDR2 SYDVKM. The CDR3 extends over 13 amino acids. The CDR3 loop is CASSLGDSYGYTF. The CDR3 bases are TGTGCCAGCAGTTTGGGGGACAGCTATGGCTACACCTTC.

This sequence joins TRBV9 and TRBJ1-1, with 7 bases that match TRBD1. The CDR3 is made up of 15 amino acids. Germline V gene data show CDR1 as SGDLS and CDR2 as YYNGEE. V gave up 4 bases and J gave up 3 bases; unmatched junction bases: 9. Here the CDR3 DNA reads TGTGCCAGCAGCAGACAGGGAGGACTCGACACTGAAGCTTTCTTT. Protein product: CASSRQGGLDTEAFF.

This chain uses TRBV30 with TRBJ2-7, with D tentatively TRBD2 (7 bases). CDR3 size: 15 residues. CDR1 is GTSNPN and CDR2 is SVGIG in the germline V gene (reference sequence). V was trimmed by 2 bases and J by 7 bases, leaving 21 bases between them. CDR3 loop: CAWSRPGTKGGEQYF. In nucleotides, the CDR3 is TGTGCCTGGAGTCGTCCCGGGACTAAGGGGGGAGAGCAGTACTTC.

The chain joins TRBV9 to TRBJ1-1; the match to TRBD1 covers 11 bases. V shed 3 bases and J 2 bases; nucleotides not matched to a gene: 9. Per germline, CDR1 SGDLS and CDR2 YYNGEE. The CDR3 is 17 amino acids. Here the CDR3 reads CASSAGGTGGFNTEAFF. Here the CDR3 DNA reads TGTGCCAGCAGCGCTGGAGGGACAGGGGGTTTTAACACTGAAGCTTTCTTT.